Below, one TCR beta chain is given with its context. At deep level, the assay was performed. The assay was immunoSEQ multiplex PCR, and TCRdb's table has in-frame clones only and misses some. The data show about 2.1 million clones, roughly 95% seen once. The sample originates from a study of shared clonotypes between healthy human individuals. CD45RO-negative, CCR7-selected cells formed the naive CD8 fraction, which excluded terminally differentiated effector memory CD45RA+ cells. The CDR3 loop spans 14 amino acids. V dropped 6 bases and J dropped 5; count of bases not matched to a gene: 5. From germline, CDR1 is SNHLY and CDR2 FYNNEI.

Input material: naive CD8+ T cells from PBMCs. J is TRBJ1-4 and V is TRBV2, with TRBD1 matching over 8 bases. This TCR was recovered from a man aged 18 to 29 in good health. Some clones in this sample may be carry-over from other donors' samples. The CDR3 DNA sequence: TGTGCCAGCAGCGGACAGGGAGGGAATGAAAAACTGTTTTTT. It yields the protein CASSGQGGNEKLFF.